Below are 7 T cell receptor beta chains sequenced from a single sample in a study of post-analysis software for immune sequencing data. Built from TCR beta cDNA, the libraries had unique molecular identifiers in them. TCRdb re-called the PCR reads with MiXCR, one entry per CDR3 protein. The sample shows approximately 690,000 distinct CDR3 sequences, 59% of them seen only once. Notes on the study in general: Patients carried roughly five TRBV segments more frequently than controls did, and TRBV5-6, TRBV5-1 and TRBV20-1 were among them.

Antigen specificity for these receptors is unknown. Sequencing used blood. The source of these receptors is a girl aged 2 to 10 with multiple sclerosis.

The CDR3 nucleotides read TGTGCCAGCAGCATGGACAGGGGATCCTACGAGCAGTACTTC. Amino acids: CASSMDRGSYEQYF. The V and J genes are TRBV7-2 and TRBJ2-7; TRBD1 matches at 9 bases. The CDR3 is 14 residues long. CDR1 and CDR2 (germline): SGHTA, FQGNSA. V lost 5 bases, J lost 1 base, and 3 bases stayed unmatched.

In this sample, this clonotype turned up once. The gene calls are TRBV12-3 or TRBV12-4 and TRBJ2-7; the D gene is possibly TRBD1 (5 bases). CDR3 length: 15 amino acids. Trimming shortened V by 7 bases and J by 7 bases, and 23 bases separated the two germline ends. CDR3 protein: CASTLGLGWGREQYF. CDR3 DNA sequence: TGTGCCAGCACCTTGGGGCTCGGCTGGGGTCGGGAGCAGTACTTC.

The gene calls are TRBV11-2 and TRBJ1-4; 11 bases map to TRBD1. In germline, CDR1 is SGHAT, CDR2 FQNNGV. The CDR3 runs 16 residues. Losses at the gene ends were 6 bases for V and 7 bases for J; bases not matched to a gene: 10. CDR3 sequence: CASRAPRTGGGEKLFF. The DNA of the CDR3 is TGTGCCAGCAGAGCCCCCAGGACAGGGGGCGGTGAAAAACTGTTTTTT. Drawing the rest from reference TRBV11-2 and TRBJ1-4, the complete variable domain is EAGVAQSPRYKIIEKRQSVAFWCNPISGHATLYWYQQILGQGPKLLIQFQNNGVVDDSQLPKDRFSAERLKGVDSTLKIQPAKLEDSAVYLCASRAPRTGGGEKLFFGSGTQLSVL.

A few counts support this clonotype. The gene calls are TRBV3-1 and TRBJ1-2; TRBD1 matches 10 bases. The CDR3 sequence is 16 residues long. Per germline, CDR1 LGHDT and CDR2 YNNKEL (reference sequence). The J segment lost 4 bases and the V segment lost 0 bases, leaving 5 bases of the junction unmatched. CDR3 DNA: TGTGCCAGCAGCCAAGATTCGACAGGGGGCGGCTATGGCTACACCTTC. Amino acids: CASSQDSTGGGYGYTF.

This clonotype was found a few times. Written as DNA, the CDR3 is TGTGCCAGCAGTCCCACTGGGACTAGCGGGAGCAATGAGCAGTTCTTC. It encodes CASSPTGTSGSNEQFF. V usage is TRBV12-3 or TRBV12-4 and J usage is TRBJ2-1; 14 bases align to TRBD2. The CDR3 spans 16 residues. V lost 5 bases and J lost 6; bases outside the gene matches: 6.

This clonotype has more than one count but fewer than ten. This chain joins TRBV7-2 and TRBJ2-1; 12 nucleotides agree with TRBD2. The CDR3 sequence is 15 residues long. The ends lost 1 base at V and 10 bases at J; junction bases unmatched: 5. The germline V gene has CDR1 SGHTA and CDR2 FQGNSA. The CDR3 DNA reads TGTGCCAGCAGCTTAGGCGTAACTAGCGGGGGGGAGCAGTTCTTC. Translated: CASSLGVTSGGEQFF. The whole variable domain, remainder taken from reference TRBV7-2 and TRBJ2-1, is GAGVSQSPSNKVTEKGKDVELRCDPISGHTALYWYRQSLGQGLEFLIYFQGNSAPDKSGLPSDRFSAERTGGSVSTLTIQRTQQEDSAVYLCASSLGVTSGGEQFFGPGTRLTVL.

This clonotype has a handful of counts. This chain links TRBV6-2 or TRBV6-3 with TRBJ1-2; D uncertain. The length of the CDR3 is 14 residues. The germline V gene encodes CDR1 MNHEY and CDR2 SVGEGT. Trimming took off 2 bases at V and 5 bases at J, with 12 bases between the two ends. The CDR3 region is CASSYHSPEYGYTF. CDR3 bases: TGTGCCAGCAGTTACCACAGTCCTGAATATGGCTACACCTTC.